Listed below are T cell receptor beta chains from one sample, sequenced in a study of blood T cell repertoires in COVID-19. The protocol was immunoSEQ multiplex PCR, while the TCRdb copy is restricted to in-frame clones and leaves out a portion. The sample lists about 100,000 clones; around 83% were seen once. Sequenced sample: peripheral blood. Receptors originate from an older woman in a cohort sampled during active or convalescent COVID-19. Both conserved end residues are part of each CDR3. D genes are given only for firm matches. Part of the rows lack a size; the others show once, few, many or a class for expanded clones.

-	TRBV11-3	TRBJ2-3	-	TGTGCCAGCAGCTTATTACTCACAGATACGCAGTATTTT	CASSLLLTDTQYF
TRBD1	TRBV4-1	TRBJ2-1	-	TGCGCCAGCAGCCATGATCCCGACAGGGGGGGGTACAATGAGCAGTTCTTC	CASSHDPDRGGYNEQFF
-	TRBV2	TRBJ2-7	once	TGTGCCAGCGCGGCCCCCTACGAGCAGTACTTC	CASAAPYEQYF
TRBD2	TRBV5-4	TRBJ2-3	-	TGTGCCAGCAGCTCGCTAGGGGACTACAGCCTTAGCACAGATACGCAGTATTTT	CASSSLGDYSLSTDTQYF
TRBD2	TRBV3-1/TRBV3-2	TRBJ2-1	few	TGTGCCAGCAGCCAAGTCGAGCGGGGCTACAATGAGCAGTTCTTC	CASSQVERGYNEQFF
-	TRBV28	TRBJ1-5	-	TGTGCCAGCAGGCGGGTAGAGGGCGAGGGCAATCAGCCCCAGCATTTT	CASRRVEGEGNQPQHF
-	TRBV30	TRBJ2-7	-	TGTGCCCTGTCGGGGTTGGACGAGCAGTACTTC	CALSGLDEQYF
TRBD1	TRBV5-1	TRBJ2-5	-	TGCGCCAGCAGCTCCGTCGGGACAGGGATCTGGGAGACCCAGTACTTC	CASSSVGTGIWETQYF
-	TRBV6-1	TRBJ2-5	-	TGTGCCAGCAGTGTTGCCGGGACTCCCGGCTTCGGGGAGACCCAGTACTTC	CASSVAGTPGFGETQYF
TRBD1	TRBV5-4	TRBJ1-2	-	TGTGCCAGCAAGACGGGGGACAGGGAAGTTGAAGGCTACACCTTC	CASKTGDREVEGYTF
-	TRBV19	TRBJ1-1	-	TGTGCCAGTAGTATAGGTTCGGGGAACACTGAAGCTTTCTTT	CASSIGSGNTEAFF
TRBD1	TRBV11-2	TRBJ1-4	-	TGTGCCAGCAGCTTTAACAGGGGTAGCGGTGAAAAACTGTTTTTT	CASSFNRGSGEKLFF
-	TRBV19	TRBJ1-4	-	TGTGGGACTTCCCGGGTCTTAAATGAAAAACTGTTTTTT	CGTSRVLNEKLFF
-	TRBV6-5	TRBJ1-1	-	TGTGCCAGCAGTTACGGGCAGGGGAACACTGAAGCTTTCTTT	CASSYGQGNTEAFF
-	TRBV7-3	TRBJ1-1	-	TGTGCCAGCAGCTACCCCCCAGGGCAGGAACCCGGGGCTTTCTTT	CASSYPPGQEPGAFF
TRBD2	TRBV27	TRBJ2-1	-	TGTGCCAGCAGTATCGGGACTAGGGGCAATGAGCAGTTCTTC	CASSIGTRGNEQFF
-	TRBV29-1	TRBJ1-4	-	TGCAGCGTTGAGATTGCAGGGTATAATGAAAAACTGTTTTTT	CSVEIAGYNEKLFF
TRBD2	TRBV27	TRBJ2-3	-	TGTGCCAGCACATCGGTAGCGGGGGATACGCAGTATTTT	CASTSVAGDTQYF
-	TRBV7-7	TRBJ2-1	-	TGTGCTAGCAGCTTATCCGGGGTCCATGAGCAGTTCTTC	CASSLSGVHEQFF
TRBD2	TRBV5-4	TRBJ2-7	-	TGTGCCAGCAGCCCGGGTAGCGGGAGGGCCTACGAGCAGTACTTC	CASSPGSGRAYEQYF
-	TRBV15	TRBJ1-1	few	TGTGCCACCAGCGCGGGGAGCGGCACTGAAGCTTTCTTT	CATSAGSGTEAFF
TRBD1	TRBV28	TRBJ1-5	-	TGTGCCAGCAGTTCTCGTGCCCCGGGACAGGTTAGCAATCAGCCCCAGCATTTT	CASSSRAPGQVSNQPQHF
TRBD2	TRBV27	TRBJ2-1	-	TGTGCCAGCAGCCCCGGGGGACTAGCGTACCTCGAGCAGTTCTTC	CASSPGGLAYLEQFF
TRBD2	TRBV6-2/TRBV6-3	TRBJ2-3	-	TGTGCCAGCAGTGTCAGAGGTTTACTAGCGGGACTTACAGATACGCAGTATTTT	CASSVRGLLAGLTDTQYF
-	TRBV5-1	TRBJ1-1	-	TGCGCCAGCAGCCCTGGCGGGGGGCGATCGAACACTGAAGCTTTCTTT	CASSPGGGRSNTEAFF
-	TRBV14	TRBJ2-1	-	TGTGCCAGCAGCCAAGGAGGGAGAAACAATGAGCAGTTCTTC	CASSQGGRNNEQFF
-	TRBV7-4	TRBJ2-7	-	TGTGCCAGCAGCTTAGATCGTCCCTACCCGTCTCGATACGAGCAGTACTTC	CASSLDRPYPSRYEQYF
-	TRBV27	TRBJ2-6	-	TGTGCCAGCAGTCATAGCTCTGGGGCCAACGTCCTGACTTTC	CASSHSSGANVLTF
-	TRBV3-1/TRBV3-2	TRBJ1-6	-	TGTGCCAGCAGCCGCCGCAGGGGTGATTCACCCCTCCACTTT	CASSRRRGDSPLHF
TRBD1	TRBV10-1	TRBJ1-2	-	TGCGCCAGCAGTGAGTACCTCAGGGGGACTAACTATGGCTACACCTTC	CASSEYLRGTNYGYTF
TRBD1	TRBV6-5	TRBJ1-2	-	TGTGCCAGCAGTTACCAGGGACAGGTATACTATGGCTACACCTTC	CASSYQGQVYYGYTF
-	TRBV19	TRBJ1-4	-	TGTGCCAGTAGTCTACAGGGAGGGAATGAAAAACTGTTTTTT	CASSLQGGNEKLFF
TRBD2	TRBV10-2	TRBJ2-1	-	TGCGCCAGCAGTGAAGGCGGACTAGGGACGTTAGATGAGCAGTTCTTC	CASSEGGLGTLDEQFF
TRBD1	TRBV5-6	TRBJ2-1	-	TGTGCCAGCAGCTTAGGACAGGGATCCTACAATGAGCAGTTCTTC	CASSLGQGSYNEQFF
-	TRBV19	TRBJ2-3	few	TGTGCCAGTAGTATGGGATGGCGGGGGCGTAGAGTCACAGATACGCAGTATTTT	CASSMGWRGRRVTDTQYF
TRBD1	TRBV7-2	TRBJ2-1	-	TGTGCCAGCAGCTTAGGGATGGGACAGTTCAATGAGCAGTTCTTC	CASSLGMGQFNEQFF
TRBD1	TRBV2	TRBJ2-7	-	TGTGCCAGCAGTTTGGGACAGGCGTCCTACGAGCAGTACTTC	CASSLGQASYEQYF
-	TRBV27	TRBJ1-1	once	TGTGCCAGCAGACAGTGGAACACTGAAGCTTTCTTT	CASRQWNTEAFF